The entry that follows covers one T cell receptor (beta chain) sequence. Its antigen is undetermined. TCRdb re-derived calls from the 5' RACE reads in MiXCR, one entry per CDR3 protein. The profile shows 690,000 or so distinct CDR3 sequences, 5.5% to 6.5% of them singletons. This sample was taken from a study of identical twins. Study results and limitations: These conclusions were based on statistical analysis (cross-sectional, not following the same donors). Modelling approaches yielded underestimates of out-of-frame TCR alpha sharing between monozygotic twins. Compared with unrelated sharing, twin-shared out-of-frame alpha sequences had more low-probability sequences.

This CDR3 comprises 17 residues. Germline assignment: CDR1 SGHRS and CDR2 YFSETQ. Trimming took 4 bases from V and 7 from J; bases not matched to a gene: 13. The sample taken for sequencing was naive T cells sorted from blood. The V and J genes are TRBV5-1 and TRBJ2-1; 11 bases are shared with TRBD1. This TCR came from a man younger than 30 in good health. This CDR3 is CASSSNSGQGVGNEQFF. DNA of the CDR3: TGCGCCAGCAGCAGTAATTCGGGACAGGGGGTCGGGAATGAGCAGTTCTTC.